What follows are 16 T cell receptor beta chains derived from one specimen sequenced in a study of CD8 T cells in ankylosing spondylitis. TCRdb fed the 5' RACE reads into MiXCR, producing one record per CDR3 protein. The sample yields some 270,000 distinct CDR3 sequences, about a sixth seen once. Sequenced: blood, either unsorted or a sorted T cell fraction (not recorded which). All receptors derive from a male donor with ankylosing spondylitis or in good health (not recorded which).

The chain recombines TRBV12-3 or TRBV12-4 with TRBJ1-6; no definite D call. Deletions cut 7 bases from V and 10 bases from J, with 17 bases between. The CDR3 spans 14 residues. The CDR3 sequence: CASTTAFGVSPLHF. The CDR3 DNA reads TGTGCCAGCACTACAGCATTTGGGGTATCACCCCTCCACTTT.

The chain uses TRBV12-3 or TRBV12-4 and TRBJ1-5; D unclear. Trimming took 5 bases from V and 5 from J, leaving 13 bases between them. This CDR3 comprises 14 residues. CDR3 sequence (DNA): TGTGCCAGCAGTCTGGACGGTTCCGATCAGCCCCAGCATTTT. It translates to CASSLDGSDQPQHF.

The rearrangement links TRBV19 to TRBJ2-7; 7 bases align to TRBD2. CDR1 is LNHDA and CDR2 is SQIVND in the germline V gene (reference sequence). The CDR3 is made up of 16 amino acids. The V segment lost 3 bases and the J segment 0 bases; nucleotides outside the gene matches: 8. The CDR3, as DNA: TGTGCCAGTAGTATTGACGGAGCGGGAACCTCCTACGAGCAGTACTTC. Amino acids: CASSIDGAGTSYEQYF.

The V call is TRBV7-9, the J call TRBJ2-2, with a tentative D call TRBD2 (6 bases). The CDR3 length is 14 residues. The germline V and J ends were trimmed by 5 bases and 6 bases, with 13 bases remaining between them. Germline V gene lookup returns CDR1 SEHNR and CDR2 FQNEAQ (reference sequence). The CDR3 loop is CASSHRELAGELFF. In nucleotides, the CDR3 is TGTGCCAGCAGCCACCGGGAGTTGGCCGGGGAGCTGTTTTTT. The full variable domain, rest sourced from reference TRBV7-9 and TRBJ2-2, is DTGVSQNPRHKITKRGQNVTFRCDPISEHNRLYWYRQTLGQGPEFLTYFQNEAQLEKSRLLSDRFSAERPKGSFSTLEIQRTEQGDSAMYLCASSHRELAGELFFGEGSRLTVL.

The CDR3 DNA reads as TGCAGTGCTGGCGGGGGACAGGGTTATCAGCCCCAGCATTTT. Translating gives CSAGGGQGYQPQHF. The chain links TRBV20-1 to TRBJ1-5; 9 bases match TRBD1. The CDR3 sequence is 14 residues long. Germline V CDR1 and CDR2: DFQATT, SNEGSKA (reference sequence). The V gene end was trimmed by 5 bases and the J gene end by 5 bases; junction bases not matched to a gene: 7.

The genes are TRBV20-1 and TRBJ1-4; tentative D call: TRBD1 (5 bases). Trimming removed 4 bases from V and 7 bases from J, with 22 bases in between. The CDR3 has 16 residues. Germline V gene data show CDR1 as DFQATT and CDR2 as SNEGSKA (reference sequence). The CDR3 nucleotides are TGCAGTGCTAATCTTGCAGGGTCAAACTTAGTTGAAAAACTGTTTTTT. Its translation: CSANLAGSNLVEKLFF.

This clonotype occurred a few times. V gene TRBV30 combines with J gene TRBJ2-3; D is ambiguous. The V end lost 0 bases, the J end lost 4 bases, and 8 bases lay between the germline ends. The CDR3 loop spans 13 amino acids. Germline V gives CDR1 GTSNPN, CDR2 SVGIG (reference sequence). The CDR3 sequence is CAWSVLFPDTQYF. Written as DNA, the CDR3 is TGTGCCTGGAGTGTACTTTTTCCAGATACGCAGTATTTT.

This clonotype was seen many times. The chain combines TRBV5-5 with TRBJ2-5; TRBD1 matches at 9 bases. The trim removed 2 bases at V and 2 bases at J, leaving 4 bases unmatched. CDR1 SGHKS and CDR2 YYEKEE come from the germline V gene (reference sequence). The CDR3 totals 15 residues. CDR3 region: CASSFRDRVQETQYF. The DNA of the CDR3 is TGTGCCAGCAGCTTCCGGGACAGGGTTCAAGAGACCCAGTACTTC.

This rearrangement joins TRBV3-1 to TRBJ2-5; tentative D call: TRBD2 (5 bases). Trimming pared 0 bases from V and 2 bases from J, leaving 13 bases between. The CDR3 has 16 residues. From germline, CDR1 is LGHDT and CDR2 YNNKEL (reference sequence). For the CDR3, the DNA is TGTGCCAGCAGCCAAGATCTAGGAGGTTGGCAAGAGACCCAGTACTTC. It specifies CASSQDLGGWQETQYF.

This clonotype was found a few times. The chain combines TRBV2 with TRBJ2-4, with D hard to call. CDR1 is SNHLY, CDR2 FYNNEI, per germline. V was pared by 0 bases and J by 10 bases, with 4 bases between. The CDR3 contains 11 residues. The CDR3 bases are TGTGCCAGCAGTGAAGCGGATATTCAGTACTTC. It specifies CASSEADIQYF. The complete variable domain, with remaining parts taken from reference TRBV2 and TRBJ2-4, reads EPEVTQTPSHQVTQMGQEVILRCVPISNHLYFYWYRQILGQKVEFLVSFYNNEISEKSEIFDDQFSVERPDGSNFTLKIRSTKLEDSAMYFCASSEADIQYFGAGTRLSVL.

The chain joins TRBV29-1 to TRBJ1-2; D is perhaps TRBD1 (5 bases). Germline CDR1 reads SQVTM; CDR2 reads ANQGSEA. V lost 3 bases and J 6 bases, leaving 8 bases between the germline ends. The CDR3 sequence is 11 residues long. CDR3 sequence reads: CSVDTGDGYTF. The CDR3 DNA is TGCAGCGTTGACACAGGCGATGGCTACACCTTC.

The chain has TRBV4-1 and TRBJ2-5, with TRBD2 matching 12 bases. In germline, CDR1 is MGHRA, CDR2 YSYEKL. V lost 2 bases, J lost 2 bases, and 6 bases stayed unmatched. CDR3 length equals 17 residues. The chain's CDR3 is CASSQHLTSGGQETQYF. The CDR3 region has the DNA TGCGCCAGCAGCCAACATCTGACTAGCGGGGGTCAAGAGACCCAGTACTTC.

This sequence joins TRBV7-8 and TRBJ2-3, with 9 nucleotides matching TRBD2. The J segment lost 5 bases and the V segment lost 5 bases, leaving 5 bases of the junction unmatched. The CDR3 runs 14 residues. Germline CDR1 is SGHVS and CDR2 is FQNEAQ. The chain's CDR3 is CASSLIAGEDTQYF. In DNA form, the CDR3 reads TGTGCCAGCAGCCTGATAGCGGGAGAAGATACGCAGTATTTT.

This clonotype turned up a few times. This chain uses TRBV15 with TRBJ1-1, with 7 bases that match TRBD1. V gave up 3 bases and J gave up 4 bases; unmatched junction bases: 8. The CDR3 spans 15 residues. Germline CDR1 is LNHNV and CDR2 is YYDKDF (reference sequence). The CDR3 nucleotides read TGTGCCACCAGCAGTGAAGACCAGGGGGTCACTGAAGCTTTCTTT. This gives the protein CATSSEDQGVTEAFF.

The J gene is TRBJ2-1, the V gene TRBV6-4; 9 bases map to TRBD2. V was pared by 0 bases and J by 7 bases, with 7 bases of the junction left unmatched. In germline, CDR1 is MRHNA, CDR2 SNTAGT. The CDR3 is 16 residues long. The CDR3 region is CASSDSIAGGRNEQFF. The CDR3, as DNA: TGTGCCAGCAGTGACTCGATTGCGGGAGGGCGTAATGAGCAGTTCTTC.

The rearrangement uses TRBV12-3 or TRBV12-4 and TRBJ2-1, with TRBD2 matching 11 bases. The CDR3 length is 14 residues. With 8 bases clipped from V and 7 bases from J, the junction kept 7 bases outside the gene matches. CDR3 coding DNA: TGTGCCAGCGGGTTAGCGGGAGGGCCGAATGAGCAGTTCTTC. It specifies CASGLAGGPNEQFF.